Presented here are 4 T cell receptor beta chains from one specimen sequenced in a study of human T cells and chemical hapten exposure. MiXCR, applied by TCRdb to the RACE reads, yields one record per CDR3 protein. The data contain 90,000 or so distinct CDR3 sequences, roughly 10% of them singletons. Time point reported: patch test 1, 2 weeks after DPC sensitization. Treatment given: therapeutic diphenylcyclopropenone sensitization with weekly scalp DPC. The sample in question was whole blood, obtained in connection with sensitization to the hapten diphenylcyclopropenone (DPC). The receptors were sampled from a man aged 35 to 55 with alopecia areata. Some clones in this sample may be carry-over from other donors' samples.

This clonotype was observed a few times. In nucleotides, the CDR3 is TGTGCCAGCAACGCCGCCGGGACTAGCGCAACCTACGAGCAGTACGTC. This gives the protein CASNAAGTSATYEQYV. The chain carries TRBV6-2 or TRBV6-3 and TRBJ2-7, with 10 nucleotides matching TRBD2. The V and J ends lost 7 bases and 2 bases, in that order; junction bases with no gene match: 11. Germline V lookup: CDR1 MNHEY, CDR2 SVGEGT. This CDR3 is built from 16 residues.

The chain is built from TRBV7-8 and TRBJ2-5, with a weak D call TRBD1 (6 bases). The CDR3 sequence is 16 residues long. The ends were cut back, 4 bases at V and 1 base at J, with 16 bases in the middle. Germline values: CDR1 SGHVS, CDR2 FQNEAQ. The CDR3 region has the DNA TGTGCCAGCAGCTCCCCGTGGAGGACAGCCCAAGAGACCCAGTACTTC. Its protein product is CASSSPWRTAQETQYF.

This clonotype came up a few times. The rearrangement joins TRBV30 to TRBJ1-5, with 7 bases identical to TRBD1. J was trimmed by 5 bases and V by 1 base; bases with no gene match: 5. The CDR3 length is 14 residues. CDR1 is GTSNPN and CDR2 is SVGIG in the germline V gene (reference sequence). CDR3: CAWSGTGEYQPQHF. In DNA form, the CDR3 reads TGTGCCTGGAGTGGTACAGGGGAGTATCAGCCCCAGCATTTT.

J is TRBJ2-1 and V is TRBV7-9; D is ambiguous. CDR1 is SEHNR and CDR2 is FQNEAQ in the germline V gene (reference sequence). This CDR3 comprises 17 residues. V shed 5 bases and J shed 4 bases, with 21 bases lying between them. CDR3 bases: TGTGCCAGCAGCCGAGACAAACTTGAACCTAAATACAATGAGCAGTTCTTC. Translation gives CASSRDKLEPKYNEQFF.